Listed below are T cell receptor beta chains from one sample, sequenced in a study of cytomegalovirus exposure and HLA in healthy donors. Sequencing used immunoSEQ multiplex PCR; TCRdb keeps in-frame clones, though not all of them. The sample records approximately 110,000 clones, around two thirds being singletons. The sequenced sample was PBMCs. These receptors originate from a man aged 25 to 40 in good health and CMV-seropositive. Both conserved end residues are part of each CDR3. The order of the fields is D gene, J gene, clone size, V gene, CDR3 protein, CDR3 DNA. The D gene is left open where the match is weak. Size values are once, few and many counts, or a class for expanded clones, and some rows have none.

d_gene: TRBD1
j_gene: TRBJ1-2
abundance: .
v_gene: TRBV19
CDR3aa: CASSILDRAYYGYTF
CDR3nt: TGTGCCAGTAGCATTCTAGACAGGGCTTACTATGGCTACACCTTC

d_gene: TRBD1
j_gene: TRBJ1-2
abundance: .
v_gene: TRBV14
CDR3aa: CASSQMTGESPGTF
CDR3nt: TGTGCCAGCAGCCAAATGACAGGGGAGAGCCCGGGCACCTTC

d_gene: .
j_gene: TRBJ1-1
abundance: .
v_gene: TRBV28
CDR3aa: CASSQQNTEAFF
CDR3nt: TGTGCCAGCAGCCAACAGAACACTGAAGCTTTCTTT

d_gene: TRBD2
j_gene: TRBJ2-3
abundance: .
v_gene: TRBV9
CDR3aa: CASAGGSLGGTQYF
CDR3nt: TGTGCCAGCGCGGGGGGCTCCCTCGGTGGTACGCAGTATTTT

d_gene: .
j_gene: TRBJ2-5
abundance: .
v_gene: TRBV7-9
CDR3aa: CASSTGSTQGETQYF
CDR3nt: TGTGCCAGCAGTACCGGGTCGACCCAGGGGGAGACCCAGTACTTC

d_gene: TRBD1
j_gene: TRBJ1-5
abundance: .
v_gene: TRBV10-3
CDR3aa: CAISDGTRDSLNQPQHF
CDR3nt: TGTGCCATCAGTGATGGGACCCGGGACAGCCTCAATCAGCCCCAGCATTTT

d_gene: TRBD2
j_gene: TRBJ2-3
abundance: .
v_gene: TRBV9
CDR3aa: CASSTSGGPTDTQYF
CDR3nt: TGTGCCAGCAGCACCAGCGGGGGACCCACAGATACGCAGTATTTT

d_gene: TRBD2
j_gene: TRBJ2-3
abundance: .
v_gene: TRBV30
CDR3aa: CAWSLAGNTDTQYF
CDR3nt: TGTGCCTGGAGCCTAGCGGGGAACACAGATACGCAGTATTTT

d_gene: .
j_gene: TRBJ1-1
abundance: .
v_gene: TRBV7-3
CDR3aa: CASSSHRETEAFF
CDR3nt: TGTGCCAGCAGCTCTCACAGGGAGACTGAAGCTTTCTTT

d_gene: .
j_gene: TRBJ1-5
abundance: few
v_gene: TRBV7-9
CDR3aa: CASSPSGGQPQHF
CDR3nt: TGTGCCAGCAGCCCTTCGGGGGGACAGCCCCAGCATTTT

d_gene: TRBD2
j_gene: TRBJ2-1
abundance: .
v_gene: TRBV19
CDR3aa: CASSAARGDGDEQFF
CDR3nt: TGTGCCAGTAGTGCCGCACGGGGGGATGGGGATGAGCAGTTCTTC

d_gene: TRBD1
j_gene: TRBJ1-2
abundance: .
v_gene: TRBV6-1
CDR3aa: CASSDWTGRHYGYTF
CDR3nt: TGTGCCAGCAGCGATTGGACAGGACGCCACTATGGCTACACCTTC

d_gene: .
j_gene: TRBJ2-7
abundance: .
v_gene: TRBV2
CDR3aa: CASSDPRRDYEQYF
CDR3nt: TGTGCCAGCAGTGACCCCCGCAGGGACTACGAGCAGTACTTC

d_gene: .
j_gene: TRBJ2-7
abundance: few
v_gene: TRBV19
CDR3aa: CASSILPGYEQYF
CDR3nt: TGTGCCAGTAGTATTTTACCAGGTTACGAGCAGTACTTC

d_gene: .
j_gene: TRBJ2-2
abundance: .
v_gene: TRBV5-8
CDR3aa: CASSSRGAGGELFF
CDR3nt: TGTGCCAGCAGCTCTCGGGGGGCTGGCGGGGAGCTGTTTTTT

d_gene: TRBD1
j_gene: TRBJ1-6
abundance: few
v_gene: TRBV10-3
CDR3aa: CAISESGGSNSPLHF
CDR3nt: TGTGCCATCAGTGAGTCAGGGGGCTCCAATTCACCCCTCCACTTT

d_gene: TRBD1
j_gene: TRBJ2-7
abundance: .
v_gene: TRBV7-2
CDR3aa: CASSRDRDLREQYF
CDR3nt: TGTGCCAGCAGCCGAGACAGGGACCTACGCGAGCAGTACTTC

d_gene: TRBD2
j_gene: TRBJ2-5
abundance: once
v_gene: TRBV7-2
CDR3aa: CASRVGLAVTFQETQYF
CDR3nt: TGTGCCAGCAGGGTCGGACTAGCGGTAACCTTCCAAGAGACCCAGTACTTC

d_gene: .
j_gene: TRBJ1-5
abundance: .
v_gene: TRBV10-2
CDR3aa: CASTGGGDQPQHF
CDR3nt: TGCGCCAGCACAGGTGGAGGGGATCAGCCCCAGCATTTT

d_gene: .
j_gene: TRBJ2-5
abundance: .
v_gene: TRBV6-5
CDR3aa: CASSQGFAETQYF
CDR3nt: TGTGCCAGCAGCCAGGGTTTTGCAGAGACCCAGTACTTC

d_gene: TRBD1
j_gene: TRBJ1-2
abundance: few
v_gene: TRBV9
CDR3aa: CASSSNPTGALYGYTF
CDR3nt: TGTGCCAGCTCCAGCAATCCCACAGGGGCCCTATATGGCTACACCTTC

d_gene: TRBD1
j_gene: TRBJ1-2
abundance: .
v_gene: TRBV5-4
CDR3aa: CASSLYSQGAPGYTF
CDR3nt: TGTGCCAGCAGCTTGTACTCCCAGGGGGCCCCTGGCTACACCTTC

d_gene: TRBD1
j_gene: TRBJ1-4
abundance: .
v_gene: TRBV9
CDR3aa: CASSVGQFNEKLFF
CDR3nt: TGTGCCAGCAGCGTGGGACAGTTTAATGAAAAACTGTTTTTT

d_gene: TRBD2
j_gene: TRBJ2-1
abundance: .
v_gene: TRBV5-6
CDR3aa: CASNLRAGGNEQFF
CDR3nt: TGTGCCAGCAACCTAAGAGCGGGGGGCAATGAGCAGTTCTTC

d_gene: .
j_gene: TRBJ2-2
abundance: .
v_gene: TRBV19
CDR3aa: CASSMIGQGGTGELFF
CDR3nt: TGTGCCAGTAGTATGATTGGGCAGGGGGGCACCGGGGAGCTGTTTTTT

d_gene: .
j_gene: TRBJ1-6
abundance: .
v_gene: TRBV6-1
CDR3aa: CASSEAGRQAYNSPLHF
CDR3nt: TGTGCCAGCAGTGAAGCCGGACGACAGGCGTATAATTCACCCCTCCACTTT

d_gene: TRBD1
j_gene: TRBJ1-6
abundance: .
v_gene: TRBV19
CDR3aa: CASSIGTGTGISPLHF
CDR3nt: TGTGCCAGTAGTATAGGGACAGGGACAGGGATTTCACCCCTCCACTTT

d_gene: .
j_gene: TRBJ1-2
abundance: .
v_gene: TRBV27
CDR3aa: CASSFRQTYGYTF
CDR3nt: TGTGCCAGCAGTTTCCGACAGACCTATGGCTACACCTTC

d_gene: .
j_gene: TRBJ1-2
abundance: few
v_gene: TRBV13
CDR3aa: CASSLRGNGYTF
CDR3nt: TGTGCCAGCAGCTTACGAGGAAATGGCTACACCTTC

d_gene: .
j_gene: TRBJ1-1
abundance: few
v_gene: TRBV13
CDR3aa: CASSSGPTGTEAFF
CDR3nt: TGTGCCAGCAGCTCCGGTCCTACCGGCACTGAAGCTTTCTTT

d_gene: TRBD1
j_gene: TRBJ1-2
abundance: .
v_gene: TRBV29-1
CDR3aa: CSVGGTGGAKAYGYTF
CDR3nt: TGCAGCGTTGGGGGGACAGGGGGCGCGAAGGCCTATGGCTACACCTTC

d_gene: .
j_gene: TRBJ1-2
abundance: .
v_gene: TRBV27
CDR3aa: CASSLDSTNYGYTF
CDR3nt: TGTGCCAGCAGTTTGGACAGTACCAACTATGGCTACACCTTC

d_gene: TRBD1
j_gene: TRBJ1-2
abundance: .
v_gene: TRBV6-5
CDR3aa: CATRGQIYGYTF
CDR3nt: TGTGCCACCCGGGGACAGATCTATGGCTACACCTTC

d_gene: .
j_gene: TRBJ1-2
abundance: .
v_gene: TRBV19
CDR3aa: CASSPGTPLYGYTF
CDR3nt: TGTGCCAGTAGTCCGGGGACACCTCTCTATGGCTACACCTTC